These 13 T cell receptor beta chains were sequenced from one sample in a study of shared clonotypes between healthy human individuals. Using immunoSEQ multiplex PCR, the repertoire was profiled, and TCRdb retains in-frame clones only, with some absent. The profile shows roughly 2 million clones, less than 95% of them singletons. CD45RO-negative, CCR7-positively selected cells formed the naive CD8 fraction, excluding terminally differentiated effector memory CD45RA+ cells. The sample was naive CD8+ T cells sorted from blood. The receptor set was obtained from a man younger than 35 in good health.

In regard to this clone: The sample contains more than one DNA sequence encoding this CDR3. J is TRBJ1-2 and V is TRBV5-1; D is undetermined. The CDR3 contains 13 residues. Germline V gene lookup returns CDR1 SGHRS and CDR2 YFSETQ. Trimming removed 5 bases at V and 2 bases at J, with 10 bases between. The CDR3 nucleotides read TGCGCCAGCAGTTTTACTGAGAACTATGGCTACACCTTC. The encoded protein is CASSFTENYGYTF.

This chain uses TRBV19 with TRBJ1-1; D is possibly TRBD1 (5 bases). The CDR3 sequence is 14 residues long. Per germline, CDR1 LNHDA and CDR2 SQIVND (reference sequence). Trimming removed 10 bases from V and 2 bases from J, with 17 bases in between. In DNA, the CDR3 is TGTGCCACCACGCACCGGGGCGGTAACACTGAAGCTTTCTTT. Translation gives CATTHRGGNTEAFF.

The gene calls are TRBV13 and TRBJ1-6; no clear D. Trimming removed 3 bases from V and 10 bases from J, with 19 bases in between. Looked up from germline, CDR1 is PRHDT and CDR2 is FYEKMQ (reference sequence). The CDR3 spans 16 residues. The CDR3 DNA follows: TGTGCCAGCAGCTTCCTCCACGGGCTTGGTGGCTCACCCCTCCACTTT. Translation gives CASSFLHGLGGSPLHF.

This clone was found once. J is TRBJ1-1 and V is TRBV27; D is perhaps TRBD1 (6 bases). V lost 6 bases, J lost 1 base, and 12 bases lay in between. The CDR3 loop spans 14 amino acids. Germline V gene sequence: CDR1 MNHEY, CDR2 SMNVEV (reference sequence). The CDR3 nucleotides are TGTGCCAGCAGGCAACAGGGCGGGAACACTGAAGCTTTCTTT. Amino acids: CASRQQGGNTEAFF.

This rearrangement joins TRBV4-1 to TRBJ1-2; TRBD1 matches at 10 bases. From germline, CDR1 is MGHRA and CDR2 YSYEKL. The trim removed 4 bases at V and 7 bases at J, leaving 9 bases unmatched. The length of the CDR3 is 15 residues. CDR3 DNA: TGCGCCAGCAGCCCAATGACAGGGGGCGCCGGTGGCTACACCTTC. This sequence encodes CASSPMTGGAGGYTF.

The chain links TRBV4-3 to TRBJ1-3; D is ambiguous. V was clipped by 4 bases and J by 8 bases, with 18 bases between them. The CDR3 runs to 15 residues. CDR1 LGHNA and CDR2 YSLEER come from the germline V gene. The CDR3 DNA reads as TGCGCCAGCAGCCTCAACCTCCTGGGGTTGGACACCATATATTTT. Its protein is CASSLNLLGLDTIYF.

The rearrangement links TRBV30 to TRBJ1-4; 7 bases map to TRBD1. V dropped 3 bases and J dropped 6; count of bases not matched to a gene: 10. CDR3 length: 15 residues. Germline V gene data show CDR1 as GTSNPN and CDR2 as SVGIG (reference sequence). This CDR3 is CAWSALTGSDEKLFF. The CDR3 bases are TGTGCCTGGAGCGCCTTGACAGGGTCGGATGAAAAACTGTTTTTT.

The V call is TRBV15, the J call TRBJ1-4, with D perhaps matching TRBD1 (5 bases). CDR3 size: 16 residues. The germline V and J ends were trimmed by 8 bases and 5 bases, with 21 bases remaining between them. The germline CDR1 and CDR2 sequences are LNHNV and YYDKDF (reference sequence). The CDR3 loop is CATAEQGSVLNEKLFF. The CDR3, as DNA: TGTGCCACCGCTGAGCAGGGTTCGGTACTAAATGAAAAACTGTTTTTT.

The rearrangement uses TRBV2 and TRBJ2-2; TRBD2 matches at 14 bases. The ends lost 9 bases at V and 6 bases at J; junction bases unmatched: 3. There are 14 residues in the CDR3. In germline, CDR1 is SNHLY, CDR2 FYNNEI. The CDR3 is CASMTSGGAGELFF. Written as DNA, the CDR3 is TGTGCCAGTATGACTAGCGGGGGGGCCGGGGAGCTGTTTTTT. The whole variable domain, remainder taken from reference TRBV2 and TRBJ2-2, is EPEVTQTPSHQVTQMGQEVILRCVPISNHLYFYWYRQILGQKVEFLVSFYNNEISEKSEIFDDQFSVERPDGSNFTLKIRSTKLEDSAMYFCASMTSGGAGELFFGEGSRLTVL.

This chain uses TRBV14 with TRBJ2-7; no firm D call. V lost 4 bases, J lost 2 bases, and 9 bases lay in between. CDR1 and CDR2 (germline): SGHDN, FVKESK. The CDR3 covers 13 residues. CDR3 amino acids: CASSLRAAYEQYF. The CDR3 DNA sequence: TGTGCCAGCAGCCTTCGAGCAGCCTACGAGCAGTACTTC.

Of note for this clone: Other DNA variants within this sample encode the same CDR3. The chain couples TRBV7-9 to TRBJ2-3; D is undetermined. The CDR3 has 12 amino acids. V lost 2 bases and J 4 bases, leaving 4 bases between the germline ends. The germline gives CDR1 SEHNR, CDR2 FQNEAQ (reference sequence). DNA of the CDR3: TGTGCCAGCAGCTTAATCCCAGATACGCAGTATTTT. Translating it yields CASSLIPDTQYF.

The rearrangement joins TRBV7-2 to TRBJ1-1; D is undetermined. Per the germline V gene, CDR1 is SGHTA and CDR2 is FQGNSA. Trimming removed 1 base at V and 7 bases at J, with 10 bases between. The CDR3 runs 13 residues. CDR3 DNA sequence: TGTGCCAGCAGCTTAGAGATCGGGTTTGAAGCTTTCTTT. Encoded protein: CASSLEIGFEAFF.

This clone turned up a few times. Within the sample, other DNA sequences also encode this same CDR3. V usage is TRBV27 and J usage is TRBJ2-7, with D possibly TRBD1 on 5 matching bases. This CDR3 comprises 14 residues. V lost 3 bases, J lost 1 base, and 10 bases lay in between. From germline, CDR1 is MNHEY and CDR2 SMNVEV (reference sequence). CDR3 sequence reads: CASSFSTGSYEQYF. CDR3 nucleotides: TGTGCCAGCAGTTTCTCCACAGGATCCTACGAGCAGTACTTC.